This TCR beta chain derives from a study of blood T cells in healthy people across ages. Germline assignment: CDR1 DFQATT and CDR2 SNEGSKA (reference sequence). Trimming left V 3 bases short and J 4 bases short, with 10 bases between. The CDR3 length is 13 residues. Then a second PCR, running about 6 to 11 cycles, was carried out with a sample-barcoded 5' primer and a J-beta primer mix. MiXCR, applied by TCRdb to the 5' RACE reads, yields one record per CDR3 protein. The table has about 570,000 distinct CDR3 sequences, 27% seen once. Source material: blood. The chain employs TRBV20-1 and TRBJ1-5; D might be TRBD1 (5 bases). The TCR comes from a woman in her 70s in good health. CDR3 residues: CSARGRTNQPQHF. The CDR3 coding sequence is TGCAGTGCTAGGGGACGGACTAATCAGCCCCAGCATTTT.